The TCR beta chain under discussion was sequenced for a study of blood T cells in healthy people across ages. Notes on the study in general: The recorded TCR beta diversity per million T cells decreased in a roughly linear manner with age.

It was with a sample-barcoded 5' primer and a J-beta primer mix that a second PCR of roughly 7 to 12 cycles was run. Tags on each cDNA molecule came from a template-switch adaptor with 12 random nucleotides. TCRdb used MiXCR to reprocess the 5' RACE reads, holding one entry per CDR3 protein. The top ten clones hold 20% to 25% of a sample with almost 1 million distinct CDR3 sequences, roughly 47% of them seen once. No fewer than 6 micrograms of total RNA were isolated from every sample. The CDR3 covers 14 residues. V was pared by 6 bases and J by 3 bases, with 12 bases between. The V gene's germline CDR1 is MNHEY and CDR2 SMNVEV (reference sequence). With regard to this clonotype: The antigen remains undetermined.

The clonotype originates from a woman aged 55-70 years in good health. This chain uses TRBV27 with TRBJ1-5; D unresolved. Sample: blood. CDR3 DNA: TGTGCCAGCAGGCCTACAAGTTTCAATCAGCCCCAGCATTTT. Translating gives CASRPTSFNQPQHF.